Shown below are 31 T cell receptor beta chains from a single sample sequenced in a study of PD-1 blockade in classical Hodgkin lymphoma. The patients all showed relapse after autologous stem cell transplantation, while their brentuximab vedotin exposure varied. Data came from immunoSEQ multiplex PCR; TCRdb stores just in-frame clones and leaves some out. The repertoire holds some 22,000 clones, around 80% seen once, with about 18% in the top ten. This specimen was peripheral blood mononuclear cells (PBMCs), taken before the second cycle of nivolumab. The source is a human donor with classical Hodgkin lymphoma.

The chain carries TRBV10-3 and TRBJ2-2; 7 positions match TRBD2. V gave up 7 bases and J gave up 1 base; unmatched junction bases: 9. This CDR3 spans 16 amino acids. Germline-derived CDR1 and CDR2 are ENHRY and SYGVKD. For the CDR3, the DNA is TGTGCCATCACCCCAGGGAGCGGGAAGAACACCGGGGAGCTGTTTTTT. The encoded protein is CAITPGSGKNTGELFF.

J is TRBJ2-2 and V is TRBV7-9, with D perhaps given as TRBD1 or TRBD2 (5 bases each). This CDR3 is built from 15 residues. Deletions cut 1 base from V and 4 bases from J, with 10 bases between. Germline CDR1 reads SEHNR; CDR2 reads FQNEAQ (reference sequence). The CDR3 nucleotides read TGTGCCAGCAGCTTAGATATGGGGACCACCGGGGAGCTGTTTTTT. This sequence encodes CASSLDMGTTGELFF. Based on the CDR3 plus reference TRBV7-9 and TRBJ2-2, the full variable domain is DTGVSQNPRHKITKRGQNVTFRCDPISEHNRLYWYRQTLGQGPEFLTYFQNEAQLEKSRLLSDRFSAERPKGSFSTLEIQRTEQGDSAMYLCASSLDMGTTGELFFGEGSRLTVL.

J is TRBJ2-1 and V is TRBV5-8; D not certain. CDR1 is SGHTS and CDR2 is YDEGEE in the germline V gene. The CDR3 is 15 residues long. Between the trimmed V and J ends, which lost 1 base and 4 bases, there was a span of 12 bases. The CDR3 loop reads CASSLRSGVYNEQFF. The CDR3 DNA reads as TGTGCCAGCAGCTTGAGGTCGGGCGTATACAATGAGCAGTTCTTC.

The chain carries TRBV28 and TRBJ2-7; possible D gene TRBD2, 6 bases. The CDR3 is 14 amino acids. Between the trimmed V and J ends, which lost 4 bases and 3 bases, there was a span of 13 bases. Germline assignment: CDR1 MDHEN and CDR2 SYDVKM. CDR3 in DNA: TGTGCCAGCAGTTCCAAGCGGGCCCGCTACGAGCAGTACTTC. Protein: CASSSKRARYEQYF.

This chain uses TRBV6-1 with TRBJ1-1, with D unresolved. Germline CDR1 and CDR2: MNHNS and SASEGT. The CDR3 is made up of 15 amino acids. Trimming pared 1 base from V and 0 bases from J, leaving 9 bases between. Here the CDR3 reads CASSEDNGMNTEAFF. The CDR3 DNA follows: TGTGCCAGCAGTGAAGACAACGGCATGAACACTGAAGCTTTCTTT.

The V gene is TRBV19, the J gene TRBJ2-7; 8 bases map to TRBD2. V gave up 1 base and J gave up 4 bases; unmatched junction bases: 0. This CDR3 comprises 13 residues. The germline gives CDR1 LNHDA, CDR2 SQIVND (reference sequence). The DNA of the CDR3 is TGTGCCAGTAGTATAGCGGGAGGGTACGAGCAGTACTTC. Translated: CASSIAGGYEQYF.

The chain couples TRBV19 to TRBJ2-7; D tentatively fits TRBD1 or TRBD2 (5 bases each). The V gene lost 5 bases and the J gene lost 5 bases, with 13 bases spanning the gap. The CDR3 is 13 amino acids. Germline V gene data show CDR1 as LNHDA and CDR2 as SQIVND (reference sequence). The CDR3 DNA follows: TGTGCCAGTAGTTCCGCCAGGGACCACGAGCAGTACTTC. Its protein is CASSSARDHEQYF.

The chain uses TRBV18 and TRBJ1-5, with no clear D. The CDR3 consists of 13 residues. Per germline, CDR1 KGHSH and CDR2 LQKENI. V was clipped by 2 bases and J by 5 bases, with 7 bases between them. The CDR3 DNA reads TGTGCCAGCTCACCAAAGCCGGATCAGCCCCAGCATTTT. This codes for CASSPKPDQPQHF.

The chain employs TRBV28 and TRBJ2-7; D may be TRBD1 (5 bases). CDR3 size: 13 residues. CDR1 and CDR2 (germline): MDHEN, SYDVKM. Trimming shortened V by 11 bases and J by 4 bases, and 18 bases separated the two germline ends. The CDR3 here is CAAARTQSYEQYF. For the CDR3, the DNA is TGTGCCGCAGCAAGGACACAGAGTTACGAGCAGTACTTC.

The V and J genes are TRBV10-3 and TRBJ2-6; D not resolved. This CDR3 comprises 13 residues. Germline CDR1 is ENHRY and CDR2 is SYGVKD. Trimming removed 7 bases at V and 0 bases at J, with 4 bases between. The CDR3 DNA follows: TGTGCCATCACAGGCTCTGGGGCCAACGTCCTGACTTTC. Its translation: CAITGSGANVLTF.

This clone was counted a single time. V usage is TRBV25-1 and J usage is TRBJ2-5; a possible D gene is TRBD2 (6 bases). CDR1 MGHDK and CDR2 SYGVNS come from the germline V gene. Trimming pared 5 bases from V and 2 bases from J, leaving 15 bases between. The CDR3 contains 15 residues. The CDR3: CASSLPGLRQETQYF. The CDR3 DNA follows: TGTGCCAGCAGTCTCCCAGGACTAAGGCAAGAGACCCAGTACTTC.

V usage is TRBV28 and J usage is TRBJ2-3, with a possible D match to TRBD2 (5 bases). V gave up 2 bases and J gave up 2 bases, with 8 bases separating them. The CDR3 is made up of 14 amino acids. Germline CDR1 reads MDHEN; CDR2 reads SYDVKM. CDR3 region: CASSLGGLTDTQYF. CDR3 DNA: TGTGCCAGCAGTTTAGGAGGACTCACAGATACGCAGTATTTT.

The genes are TRBV19 and TRBJ1-2, with a weak D call TRBD1 (5 bases). CDR1 is LNHDA, CDR2 SQIVND, per germline (reference sequence). Trimming took off 7 bases at V and 4 bases at J, with 13 bases between the two ends. This CDR3 spans 13 amino acids. CDR3 coding DNA: TGTGCCAGTACCCGCGGACAACCCTATGGCTACACCTTC. The encoded protein is CASTRGQPYGYTF.

This clone has more than one count but fewer than ten. This rearrangement joins TRBV11-2 to TRBJ2-7, with 7 bases that match TRBD1. The J segment lost 6 bases and the V segment lost 5 bases, leaving 4 bases of the junction unmatched. CDR1 and CDR2 from the germline V gene are SGHAT and FQNNGV. CDR3 size: 12 residues. The CDR3: CASSTSGGEQYF. In DNA form, the CDR3 reads TGTGCCAGCAGCACCTCAGGGGGCGAGCAGTACTTC.

The rearrangement joins TRBV7-2 to TRBJ1-1; a possible D gene is TRBD1 (5 bases). V lost 3 bases, J lost 10 bases, and 21 bases lay in between. This CDR3 comprises 15 residues. The V gene's germline CDR1 is SGHTA and CDR2 FQGNSA. Here the CDR3 reads CASSLSGTGRSPAFF. In DNA, the CDR3 is TGTGCCAGCAGCTTGTCCGGGACGGGACGTTCTCCAGCTTTCTTT.

The V gene is TRBV19, the J gene TRBJ1-5; D not resolved. V lost 1 base and J 0 bases, leaving 7 bases between the germline ends. CDR3 length equals 15 residues. Germline V gives CDR1 LNHDA, CDR2 SQIVND (reference sequence). For the CDR3, the DNA is TGTGCCAGTAGTATAGTAGGGCATAGCAATCAGCCCCAGCATTTT. Its translation: CASSIVGHSNQPQHF. The complete variable domain, with remaining parts taken from reference TRBV19 and TRBJ1-5, reads DGGITQSPKYLFRKEGQNVTLSCEQNLNHDAMYWYRQDPGQGLRLIYYSQIVNDFQKGDIAEGYSVSREKKESFPLTVTSAQKNPTAFYLCASSIVGHSNQPQHFGDGTRLSIL.

A few counts support this clone. This chain connects TRBV6-6 to TRBJ2-3; 8 nucleotides align to TRBD2. CDR3 size: 15 residues. Germline loops: CDR1 MNHNY, CDR2 SVGAGI (reference sequence). V gave up 7 bases and J gave up 0 bases; unmatched junction bases: 6. The chain's CDR3 is CASNHPSGSTDTQYF. The CDR3 nucleotides are TGTGCCAGCAATCACCCTAGCGGGAGCACAGATACGCAGTATTTT.

This sequence joins TRBV29-1 and TRBJ2-7, with 10 bases lining up with TRBD1. The germline CDR1 and CDR2 sequences are SQVTM and ANQGSEA. The V segment lost 6 bases and the J segment 6 bases; nucleotides outside the gene matches: 8. CDR3 size: 13 residues. The CDR3 sequence: CSVSMGQGSEQYF. CDR3 sequence (DNA): TGCAGCGTCTCCATGGGACAGGGGAGCGAGCAGTACTTC.

The chain carries TRBV21-1 and TRBJ2-2; the DNA was not used to check the table's D call, TRBD2. TRBV21-1 is a pseudogene. The CDR3 consists of 14 residues. As DNA, the CDR3 is TGTGCCAGCAGCAAAGGCGCGAACACCGGGGAGCTGTTTTTT. Its protein product is CASSKGANTGELFF.

The CDR3 sequence: CASTTAGTAFGRQYF. CDR3 coding DNA: TGTGCCAGCACGACAGCCGGGACAGCCTTCGGTCGGCAGTATTTT. J is TRBJ2-3 and V is TRBV2; 7 positions agree with TRBD1. V lost 7 bases and J lost 11; bases outside the gene matches: 18. This CDR3 contains 15 residues. Germline V gives CDR1 SNHLY, CDR2 FYNNEI.

The chain employs TRBV28 and TRBJ2-1; TRBD2 aligns across 9 bases. CDR3 size: 13 residues. Trimming cost V 7 bases and J 8 bases; bases outside gene matches: 6. CDR1 is MDHEN and CDR2 is SYDVKM in the germline V gene. The CDR3, as DNA: TGTGCCAGCATTGCTAGCGGGACTTATGAGCAGTTCTTC. This sequence encodes CASIASGTYEQFF.

Note on this clone: Compared with germline, one end of the junction differs, possibly owing to a read error. The chain employs TRBV28 and TRBJ2-1; 7 bases match TRBD1. CDR1 and CDR2 (germline): MDHEN, SYDVKM. The CDR3 totals 13 residues. In DNA, the CDR3 is TGTGCCAGCAGGGATGATACGACAGGGATTTTGGTCTTC. It yields the protein CASRDDTTGILVF. Full variable domain (missing parts from reference TRBV28 and TRBJ2-1): DVKVTQSSRYLVKRTGEKVFLECVQDMDHENMFWYRQDPGLGLRLIYFSYDVKMKEKGDIPEGYSVSREKKERFSLILESASTNQTSMYLCASRDDTTGILVFGPGTRLTVL.

This clone was seen just once. The rearrangement uses TRBV9 and TRBJ2-1, with 7 bases matching TRBD1. Trimming took 0 bases from V and 5 from J; bases not matched to a gene: 5. This CDR3 region has 15 residues. Looked up from germline, CDR1 is SGDLS and CDR2 is YYNGEE. The CDR3 loop reads CASSVAGTADNEQFF. For the CDR3, the DNA is TGTGCCAGCAGCGTAGCCGGGACAGCCGACAATGAGCAGTTCTTC. Combining the CDR3 with reference TRBV9 and TRBJ2-1 gives the whole variable domain DSGVTQTPKHLITATGQRVTLRCSPRSGDLSVYWYQQSLDQGLQFLIQYYNGEERAKGNILERFSAQQFPDLHSELNLSSLELGDSALYFCASSVAGTADNEQFFGPGTRLTVL.

V gene TRBV27 combines with J gene TRBJ2-7, with D maybe TRBD2 (6 bases). The germline V gene encodes CDR1 MNHEY and CDR2 SMNVEV (reference sequence). The germline V and J ends were trimmed by 1 base and 2 bases, with 9 bases remaining between them. The CDR3 contains 14 residues. The CDR3 DNA reads as TGTGCCAGCAGTTTATTGGGGGGAACCTACGAGCAGTACTTC. The encoded protein is CASSLLGGTYEQYF.

This clone is medium-sized (0.01 to 0.1%) by share. The chain recombines TRBV5-1 with TRBJ2-7; maybe TRBD1 (8 bases). Germline CDR1 and CDR2: SGHRS and YFSETQ. V lost 2 bases, J lost 5 bases, and 17 bases lay in between. The CDR3 covers 15 residues. The DNA of the CDR3 is TGCGCCAGCAGCTTTATAGGACAGGGAGGGCACGAGCAGTACTTC. It translates to CASSFIGQGGHEQYF.

V and J are TRBV19 and TRBJ2-7; D gene uncertain. V lost 10 bases to trimming and J lost 2 bases, with 12 bases between them. Looked up from germline, CDR1 is LNHDA and CDR2 is SQIVND (reference sequence). The CDR3 runs to 12 residues. The CDR3 coding sequence is TGTGCCACGGCGGACGGAACCTACGAGCAGTACTTC. Protein: CATADGTYEQYF.

This sequence joins TRBV18 and TRBJ2-2; no firm D call. The ends were cut back, 1 base at V and 1 base at J, with 4 bases in the middle. The CDR3 covers 14 residues. The V gene's germline CDR1 is KGHSH and CDR2 LQKENI. The CDR3 region has the DNA TGTGCCAGCTCACCACGGGAGAACACCGGGGAGCTGTTTTTT. It codes for CASSPRENTGELFF.

The gene calls are TRBV5-1 and TRBJ2-7; a possible D gene is TRBD1 (5 bases). This CDR3 comprises 13 residues. Germline V gene sequence: CDR1 SGHRS, CDR2 YFSETQ. Trimming removed 4 bases from V and 1 base from J, with 9 bases in between. The CDR3 region is CASSPAGSYEQYF. CDR3 DNA sequence: TGCGCCAGCAGCCCAGCAGGGTCCTACGAGCAGTACTTC.

The chain has TRBV7-9 and TRBJ1-1, with D maybe TRBD1 (5 bases). CDR3 length: 14 residues. The ends were cut back, 5 bases at V and 7 bases at J, with 17 bases in the middle. In germline, CDR1 is SEHNR, CDR2 FQNEAQ (reference sequence). The CDR3 coding sequence is TGTGCCAGCAGCCAGAGCGGGGCCGTATATGAAGCTTTCTTT. Protein: CASSQSGAVYEAFF.

This chain links TRBV5-6 with TRBJ1-1; the D gene is possibly TRBD1 (6 bases). The CDR3 spans 12 residues. Germline V CDR1 and CDR2: SGHDT, YYEEEE. The germline V and J ends were trimmed by 5 bases and 10 bases, with 15 bases remaining between them. CDR3 residues: CASRRQDGAAFF. The CDR3 DNA reads as TGTGCCAGCAGGCGACAGGACGGCGCAGCTTTCTTT. The full variable domain, in which reference TRBV5-6 and TRBJ1-1 provide the parts outside the CDR3, is DAGVTQSPTHLIKTRGQQVTLRCSPKSGHDTVSWYQQALGQGPQFIFQYYEEEERQRGNFPDRFSGHQFPNYSSELNVNALLLGDSALYLCASRRQDGAAFFGQGTRLTVV.

J is TRBJ2-7 and V is TRBV6-1; 11 positions match TRBD1. J lost 2 bases, V lost 9 bases, and 6 bases had no gene match. Germline V gene sequence: CDR1 MNHNS, CDR2 SASEGT. This CDR3 is 14 amino acids long. The CDR3 bases are TGTGCCAGTCGTCGGACAGGGGGCCCCTACGAGCAGTACTTC. It encodes CASRRTGGPYEQYF.